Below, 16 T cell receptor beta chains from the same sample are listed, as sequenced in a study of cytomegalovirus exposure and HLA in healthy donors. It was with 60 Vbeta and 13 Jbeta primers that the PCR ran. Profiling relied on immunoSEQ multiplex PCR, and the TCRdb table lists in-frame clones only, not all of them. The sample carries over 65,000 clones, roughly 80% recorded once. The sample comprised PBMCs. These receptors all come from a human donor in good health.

The CDR3 sequence: CASSQDWLAGKDTQYF. CDR3 DNA: TGCGCCAGCAGCCAAGATTGGCTAGCGGGGAAAGATACGCAGTATTTT. The chain links TRBV4-3 to TRBJ2-3; 9 bases match TRBD2. Germline V gene lookup returns CDR1 LGHNA and CDR2 YSLEER. This CDR3 comprises 16 residues. Trimming cost V 0 bases and J 5 bases; bases outside gene matches: 6.

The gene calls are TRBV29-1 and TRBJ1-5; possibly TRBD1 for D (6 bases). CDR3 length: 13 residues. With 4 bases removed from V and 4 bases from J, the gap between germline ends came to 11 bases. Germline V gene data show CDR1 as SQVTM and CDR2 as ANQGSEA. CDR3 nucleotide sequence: TGCAGCGTTGCCAGGGGACCTAATCAGCCCCAGCATTTT. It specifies CSVARGPNQPQHF. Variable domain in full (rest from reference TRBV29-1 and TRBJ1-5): SAVISQKPSRDICQRGTSLTIQCQVDSQVTMMFWYRQQPGQSLTLIATANQGSEATYESGFVIDKFPISRPNLTFSTLTVSNMSPEDSSIYLCSVARGPNQPQHFGDGTRLSIL.

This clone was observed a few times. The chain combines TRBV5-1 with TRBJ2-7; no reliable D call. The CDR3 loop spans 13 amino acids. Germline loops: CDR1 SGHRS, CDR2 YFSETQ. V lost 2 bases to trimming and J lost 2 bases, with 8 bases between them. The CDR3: CASSFEAPYEQYF. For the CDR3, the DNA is TGCGCCAGCAGCTTTGAGGCCCCCTACGAGCAGTACTTC.

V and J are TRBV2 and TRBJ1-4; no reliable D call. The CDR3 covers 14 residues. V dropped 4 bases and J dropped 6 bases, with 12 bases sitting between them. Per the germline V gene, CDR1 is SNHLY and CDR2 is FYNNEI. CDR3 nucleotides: TGTGCCAGCAGTGTTGAGGCCACCTATGAAAAACTGTTTTTT. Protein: CASSVEATYEKLFF.

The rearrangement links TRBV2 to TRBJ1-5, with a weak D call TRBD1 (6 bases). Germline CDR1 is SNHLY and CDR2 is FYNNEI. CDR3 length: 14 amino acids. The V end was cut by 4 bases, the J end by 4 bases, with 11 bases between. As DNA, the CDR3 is TGTGCCAGCAGTGGGGACACATTAAATCAGCCCCAGCATTTT. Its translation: CASSGDTLNQPQHF.

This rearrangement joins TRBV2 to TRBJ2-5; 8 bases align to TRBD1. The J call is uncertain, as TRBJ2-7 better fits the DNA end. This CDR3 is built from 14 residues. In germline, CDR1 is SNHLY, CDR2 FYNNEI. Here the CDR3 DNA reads TGTGCCAGCAGTGGGACAGGGAGCTCCTACGAGCAGTACTTC. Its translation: CASSGTGSSYEQYF.

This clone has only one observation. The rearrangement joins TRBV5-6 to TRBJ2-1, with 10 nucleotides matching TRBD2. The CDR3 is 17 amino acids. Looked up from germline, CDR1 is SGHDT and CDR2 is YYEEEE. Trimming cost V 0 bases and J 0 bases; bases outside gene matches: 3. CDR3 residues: CASSLASGGFSYNEQFF. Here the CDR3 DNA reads TGTGCCAGCAGCTTGGCTAGCGGGGGTTTCTCCTACAATGAGCAGTTCTTC.

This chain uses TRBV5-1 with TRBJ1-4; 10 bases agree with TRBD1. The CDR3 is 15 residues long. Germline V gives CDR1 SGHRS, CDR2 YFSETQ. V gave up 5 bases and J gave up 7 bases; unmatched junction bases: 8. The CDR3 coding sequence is TGCGCCAGCAGTATCTCGGGACAGGGGTTTGAAAAACTGTTTTTT. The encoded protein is CASSISGQGFEKLFF.

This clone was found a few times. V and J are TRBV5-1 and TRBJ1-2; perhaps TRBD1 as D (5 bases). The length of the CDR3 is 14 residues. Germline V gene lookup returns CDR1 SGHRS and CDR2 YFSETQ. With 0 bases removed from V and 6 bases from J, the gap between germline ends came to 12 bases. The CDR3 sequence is CASSLVGGANGYTF. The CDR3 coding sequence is TGCGCCAGCAGCTTGGTGGGGGGTGCTAATGGCTACACCTTC.

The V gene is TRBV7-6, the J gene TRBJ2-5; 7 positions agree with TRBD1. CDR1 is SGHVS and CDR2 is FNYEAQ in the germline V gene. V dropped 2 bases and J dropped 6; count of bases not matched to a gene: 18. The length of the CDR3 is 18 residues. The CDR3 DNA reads TGTGCCAGCAGCTTACGCCAGGACAGGATCCCACCGAAGAAGACCCAGTACTTC. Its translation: CASSLRQDRIPPKKTQYF. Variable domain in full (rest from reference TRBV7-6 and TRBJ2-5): GAGVSQSPRYKVTKRGQDVALRCDPISGHVSLYWYRQALGQGPEFLTYFNYEAQQDKSGLPNDRFSAERPEGSISTLTIQRTEQRDSAMYRCASSLRQDRIPPKKTQYFGPGTRLLVL.

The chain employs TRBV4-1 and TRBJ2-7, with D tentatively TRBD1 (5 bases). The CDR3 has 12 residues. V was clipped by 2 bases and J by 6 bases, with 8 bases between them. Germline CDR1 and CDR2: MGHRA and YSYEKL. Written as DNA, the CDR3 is TGCGCCAGCAGCCAACCTAGGGGCGAGCAGTACTTC. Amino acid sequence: CASSQPRGEQYF.

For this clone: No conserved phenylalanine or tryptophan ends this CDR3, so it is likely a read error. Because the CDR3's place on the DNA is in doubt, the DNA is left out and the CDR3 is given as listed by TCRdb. CDR3 loop: CASSSSSLEAL. This chain links TRBV5-6 with TRBJ1-1. The CDR3 is 11 amino acids in total, end residues counted. Looked up from germline, CDR1 is SGHDT and CDR2 is YYEEEE.

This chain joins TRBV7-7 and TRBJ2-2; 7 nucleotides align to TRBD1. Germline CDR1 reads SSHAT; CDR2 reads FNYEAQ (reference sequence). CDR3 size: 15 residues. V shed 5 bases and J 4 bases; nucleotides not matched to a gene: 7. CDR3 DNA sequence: TGTGCCAGCAGCCCTGACAGGGTCGGCACCGGGGAGCTGTTTTTT. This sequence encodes CASSPDRVGTGELFF.

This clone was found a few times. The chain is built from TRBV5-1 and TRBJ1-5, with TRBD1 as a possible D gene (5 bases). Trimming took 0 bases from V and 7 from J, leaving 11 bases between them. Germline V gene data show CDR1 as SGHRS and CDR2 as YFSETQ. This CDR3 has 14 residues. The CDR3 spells CASSLGQPGQPQHF. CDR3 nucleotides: TGCGCCAGCAGCTTGGGACAGCCTGGACAGCCCCAGCATTTT.

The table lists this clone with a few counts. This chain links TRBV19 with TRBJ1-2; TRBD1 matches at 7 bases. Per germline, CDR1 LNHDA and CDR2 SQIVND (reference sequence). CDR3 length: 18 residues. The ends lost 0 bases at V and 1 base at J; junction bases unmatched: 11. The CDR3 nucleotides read TGTGCCAGTAGTATAGATCCGGGCGGACAGGCCCTTAACTATGGCTACACCTTC. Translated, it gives CASSIDPGGQALNYGYTF.

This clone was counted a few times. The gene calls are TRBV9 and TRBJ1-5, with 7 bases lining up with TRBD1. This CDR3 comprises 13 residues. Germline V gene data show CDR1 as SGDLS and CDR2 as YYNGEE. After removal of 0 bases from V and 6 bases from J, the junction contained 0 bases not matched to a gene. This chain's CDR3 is CASSVEGAQPQHF. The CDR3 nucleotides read TGTGCCAGCAGCGTAGAGGGGGCTCAGCCCCAGCATTTT.